This T cell receptor (beta chain) was sequenced in a study of cytomegalovirus exposure and HLA in healthy donors. CDR1 is SGHVS, CDR2 FNYEAQ, per germline. The CDR3 length is 15 residues. Trimming cost V 4 bases and J 5 bases; bases outside gene matches: 7. Whole-study results and caveats: Rare sequences made up most TCRs, while some public TCRs were found in many donors.

As concerns this clone: Its antigen is not known.

The table came from immunoSEQ multiplex PCR; TCRdb's copy has only in-frame clones and leaves some out. This table has 160,000 or so clones, about four fifths appearing once. The V call is TRBV7-6, the J call TRBJ2-5, with 10 bases lining up with TRBD1. The receptor's source is a man aged 25-45 years in good health and CMV-seropositive. Sequenced material: PBMCs. The CDR3 loop reads CASSSSTGGMETQYF. CDR3 nucleotide sequence: TGTGCCAGCAGCTCTTCGACAGGGGGCATGGAGACCCAGTACTTC.